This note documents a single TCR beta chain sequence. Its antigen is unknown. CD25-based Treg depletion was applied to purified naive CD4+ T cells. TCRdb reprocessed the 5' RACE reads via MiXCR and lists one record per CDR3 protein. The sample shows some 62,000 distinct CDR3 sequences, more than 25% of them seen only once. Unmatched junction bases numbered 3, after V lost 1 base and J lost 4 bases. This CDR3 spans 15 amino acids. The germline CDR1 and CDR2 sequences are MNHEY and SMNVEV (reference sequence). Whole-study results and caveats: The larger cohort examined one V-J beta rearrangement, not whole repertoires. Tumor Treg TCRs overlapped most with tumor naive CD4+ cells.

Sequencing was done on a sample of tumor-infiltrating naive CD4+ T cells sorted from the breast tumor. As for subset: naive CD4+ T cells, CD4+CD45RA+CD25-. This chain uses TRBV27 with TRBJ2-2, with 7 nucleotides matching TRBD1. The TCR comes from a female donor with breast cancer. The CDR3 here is CASSLWYRGTGELFF. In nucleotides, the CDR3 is TGTGCCAGCAGTTTATGGTACAGGGGCACCGGGGAGCTGTTTTTT.